This T cell receptor (beta chain) is drawn from a study of CD8+ T cells in alopecia areata. Study-level information: At a dose of 5 to 10 mg twice daily, oral tofacitinib was given to treated patients. The protocol delivered tofacitinib for 6 to 18 months, then withdrew it for 6 months. Study-level points and caveats: Higher clonality and more expanded CD8+ clones appeared in lesional than normal scalp.

In each case, RNA was isolated and then reverse transcribed into cDNA as the sequencing template. Some clones are missing from TCRdb's copy, which holds only in-frame ones; the method was immunoSEQ multiplex PCR. In the table there are approximately 280,000 clones, roughly 50% of which are singletons. Treatment here: oral pan-JAK inhibitor, 5-10 mg twice daily. As part of sample collection, lesional scalp punch biopsies and peripheral blood were taken from alopecia areata patients. The trim removed 0 bases at V and 2 bases at J, leaving 5 bases unmatched. The CDR3 is 18 residues long. Germline V gene sequence: CDR1 MRHNA, CDR2 SNTAGT. This clone was counted between two and nine times. Its antigen is undetermined.

This specimen consisted of CD4+ T cells sorted from blood, obtained at week 24, from a patient treated with tofacitinib. The sequence came from a human donor with alopecia areata. The rearrangement uses TRBV6-4 and TRBJ2-5, with 14 positions matching TRBD2. Here the CDR3 reads CASSDSTSGGDIQETQYF. The CDR3 nucleotides read TGTGCCAGCAGTGACTCGACTAGCGGGGGGGATATACAAGAGACCCAGTACTTC.